A selection of T cell receptor beta chains follows, all from one sample in a study of T cell responses to AZD1222 COVID-19 vaccine. TCRdb's copy holds only in-frame clones and misses some; the assay was immunoSEQ multiplex PCR. The sample yields roughly 190,000 clones, 85% to 95% seen once. The sequencing used peripheral blood, collected on day 0 of AZD1222 vaccination. The receptor set was obtained from an adult in good health. CDR3s include the opening cysteine and the closing phenylalanine or tryptophan. A D gene is named only where the DNA matches it firmly. Expanded clones are given a class, and other clones once, few, many or no size at all.

D gene,clone size,V gene,J gene,CDR3 DNA,CDR3 protein
TRBD1,NA,TRBV12-3/TRBV12-4,TRBJ1-2,TGTGCCAGCAAGCCCCGGACAGGGGTCGGCTACACCTTC,CASKPRTGVGYTF
TRBD2,NA,TRBV5-1,TRBJ2-7,TGCGCCAGCAGGGGGGAGACTAGCACCTACGAGCAGTACTTC,CASRGETSTYEQYF
NA,NA,TRBV29-1,TRBJ1-2,TGCAGCGTCCTGGGGGACGTTGGGGGGTATGGCTACACCTTC,CSVLGDVGGYGYTF
NA,NA,TRBV19,TRBJ1-3,TGTGCCAGCAGACGAGGCCCGGAGATAAACACCATATATTTT,CASRRGPEINTIYF
NA,NA,TRBV19,TRBJ1-5,TGTGCCAGTAGTTGGTCCTATGGCAATCAGCCCCAGCATTTT,CASSWSYGNQPQHF
TRBD1,NA,TRBV6-5,TRBJ1-5,TGTGCCAGCAGCTATAGGGACAGGGGGCATTGGCCCCAGCATTTT,CASSYRDRGHWPQHF
NA,NA,TRBV4-3,TRBJ1-2,TGCGCCAGCAGCCAAGAACTACCAGGCAGGGGTAACTATGGCTACACCTTC,CASSQELPGRGNYGYTF
TRBD1,NA,TRBV12-5,TRBJ1-2,TGTGCTAGTGGGGACAGGGATATAGACGACTACACCTTC,CASGDRDIDDYTF
NA,NA,TRBV5-8,TRBJ1-2,TGTGCCAGCAGCTTGAGAGCCCACTATGGCTACACCTTC,CASSLRAHYGYTF
NA,NA,TRBV6-4,TRBJ2-1,TGTGCCAGCAGTACCGGGACGCCGAGCTCCTACAATGAGCAGTTCTTC,CASSTGTPSSYNEQFF
NA,NA,TRBV27,TRBJ1-6,TGTGCCAGCAGTTTCCCTAATTCACCCCTCCACTTT,CASSFPNSPLHF
NA,NA,TRBV27,TRBJ2-5,TGTGCCAGCAGTTTTGCAGGGAAAGAGACCCAGTACTTC,CASSFAGKETQYF
NA,NA,TRBV2,TRBJ2-3,TGTGCCAGCAGGGCAGGGGCCACAGATACGCAGTATTTT,CASRAGATDTQYF
TRBD1,once,TRBV6-6,TRBJ1-2,TGTGCCAGCAGGACCCCAGGGGGCGTTGGCTACACCTTC,CASRTPGGVGYTF
NA,once,TRBV5-6,TRBJ1-2,TGTGCCAGTTCGGGTGTTTCGGGTGATCCCTATGGCTACACCTTC,CASSGVSGDPYGYTF
NA,once,TRBV15,TRBJ2-5,TGTGCCACCAGCAGAGACCGATCCCAAGAGACCCAGTACTTC,CATSRDRSQETQYF
NA,NA,TRBV14,TRBJ1-1,TGTGCCAGCAGCCAAGATCTCTCCTCTGAAGCTTTCTTT,CASSQDLSSEAFF
NA,NA,TRBV5-5,TRBJ1-2,TGTGCCAGCAGCCCCTCCTTGGCTGGCTACACCTTC,CASSPSLAGYTF